This is a list of T cell receptor beta chains from one sample in a study of cytomegalovirus exposure and HLA in healthy donors. Assay used: immunoSEQ multiplex PCR; TCRdb lists only in-frame clones, some missing. The sample lists under 300,000 clones, approximately 70% occurring once. The sequenced sample consisted of PBMCs. The receptors shown here come from a female donor in good health and CMV-seronegative. Both conserved end residues are part of each CDR3. A D gene is named only where the DNA matches it firmly. Not every row has a clone size; where given, it reads once, few, many or a size class.

V,J,D,size,DNA,CDR3
TRBV20-1,TRBJ1-2,NA,NA,TGCAGTGCTAGTACAAGCTATGGCTACACCTTC,CSASTSYGYTF
TRBV9,TRBJ1-1,TRBD1,NA,TGTGCCAGCAGCGTAAGGAGGTCCGGGACAGTAGGGACTGAAGCTTTCTTT,CASSVRRSGTVGTEAFF
TRBV21-1,TRBJ2-7,NA,NA,TGTGCCAGCAGCAAATTCCCTGAGGATGGCGAGCAGTACTTC,CASSKFPEDGEQYF
TRBV6-1,TRBJ1-4,TRBD1,few,TGTGCCAGTATGACAGGGGTCGACGAAAAACTGTTTTTT,CASMTGVDEKLFF
TRBV5-1,TRBJ1-2,NA,NA,TGCGCCAGCAGCTTGGCGGATGGCGGAGATGGCTACACCTTC,CASSLADGGDGYTF
TRBV25-1,TRBJ1-3,NA,NA,TGTGCCAGCTCCGTTCGGGGGGGAAGTGGAAACACCATATATTTT,CASSVRGGSGNTIYF
TRBV27,TRBJ1-4,TRBD1,NA,TGTGCCAGCAGTTTAAAGGCAGGGGGCAGTGAAAAACTGTTTTTT,CASSLKAGGSEKLFF
TRBV2,TRBJ2-5,TRBD2,NA,TGTGCCAGCAGTGTGGGGGGGAGGGAGACCCAGTACTTC,CASSVGGRETQYF
TRBV5-1,TRBJ2-7,NA,NA,TGCGCCAGCAGCTTGACAGACAAATACGAGCAGTACTTC,CASSLTDKYEQYF
TRBV6-5,TRBJ2-7,NA,NA,TGTGCCAGCAGTTACCAATCTCCTAGGGAGCAGTACTTC,CASSYQSPREQYF
TRBV20-1,TRBJ1-2,NA,NA,TGCAGTGCTACTTCGAACGAGGGCTACACCTTC,CSATSNEGYTF
TRBV30,TRBJ2-7,NA,NA,TGTGCCTGGGATCTAGTCGGCGGCCCGAGCTCCTACGAGCAGTACTTC,CAWDLVGGPSSYEQYF
TRBV5-1,TRBJ2-3,TRBD2,NA,TGCGCCAGCAGCTCCGAAGCGGGAGCTAGCACAGATACGCAGTATTTT,CASSSEAGASTDTQYF
TRBV19,TRBJ1-3,NA,NA,TGTGCCAGTAGCAACCTCAGGGTCCCTGGAAACACCATATATTTT,CASSNLRVPGNTIYF
TRBV27,TRBJ2-3,TRBD2,NA,TGTGCCAGCAGTCCTCTAGCGGTGGGGAAGGGGGATACGCAGTATTTT,CASSPLAVGKGDTQYF
TRBV6-1,TRBJ2-7,NA,NA,TGTGCCAGCAGTTCGGACGGGAACTACGAGCAGTACTTC,CASSSDGNYEQYF
TRBV6-5,TRBJ2-5,TRBD1,NA,TGTGCCAGCCTACCGGGACAGGGCTACCAAGAGACCCAGTACTTC,CASLPGQGYQETQYF
TRBV5-4,TRBJ1-1,NA,NA,TGTGCCAGCAGCCTACCTGAAGATAGACAGTTACGCACTGAAGCTTTCTTT,CASSLPEDRQLRTEAFF
TRBV5-5,TRBJ1-1,NA,NA,TGTGCCAGCAGCTTGGAGGAGTTCACTGAAGCTTTCTTT,CASSLEEFTEAFF
TRBV6-6,TRBJ1-2,TRBD1,few,TGTGCCAGCACTCTAGGGTCGGGACAGGAGGATGGCTACACCTTC,CASTLGSGQEDGYTF
TRBV6-4,TRBJ2-1,TRBD2,NA,TGTGCCAGCAGCGCCCAACTAGCGATAGAAGGGGATGAGCAGTTCTTC,CASSAQLAIEGDEQFF
TRBV5-4,TRBJ2-1,TRBD2,NA,TGTGCCAGCAGCTTGGGACTAGCGGAGATATACAATGAGCAGTTCTTC,CASSLGLAEIYNEQFF
TRBV7-8,TRBJ1-5,NA,NA,TGTGCCAGCAGCTTAGAAGGCGGGAGTCAGCCCCAGCATTTT,CASSLEGGSQPQHF
TRBV5-1,TRBJ2-5,TRBD2,NA,TGCGCCAGCAGCTCCCGGGTAGCGGGAGTACAAGAGACCCAGTACTTC,CASSSRVAGVQETQYF
TRBV5-1,TRBJ2-7,NA,NA,TGCGCCAGCAGCTTGGTCGGCGGGGCTCGGTACGAGCAGTACTTC,CASSLVGGARYEQYF
TRBV29-1,TRBJ1-1,NA,NA,TGCAGCGTTCCCGTGAACACTGAAGCTTTCTTT,CSVPVNTEAFF
TRBV6-5,TRBJ1-1,NA,NA,TGTGCCAGCAGTTACGGGGGGGGCACTGAAGCTTTCTTT,CASSYGGGTEAFF
TRBV6-1,TRBJ2-7,TRBD2,NA,TGTGCCAGTACCGGGACTAGCGGGAGAGCGTACGAGCAGTACTTC,CASTGTSGRAYEQYF
TRBV7-2,TRBJ1-2,NA,few,TGTGCCAGCAGCGAGGACAGCTCAACTGGCTACACCTTC,CASSEDSSTGYTF
TRBV12-2,TRBJ2-7,NA,NA,TGTGCAAGTCGCCCTAGCCGGAGGGCCTCTAACGAGCAGTACTTC,CASRPSRRASNEQYF
TRBV18,TRBJ2-1,TRBD2,NA,TGTGCCAGCTCACCCACTAGCGGGAGTTACAATGAGCAGTTCTTC,CASSPTSGSYNEQFF